Each of the 29 T cell receptor beta chains below was sequenced from the same sample in a study of CD8 T cells in Susac syndrome. The RNA, roughly 0.5 to 1 ug, was put through reverse transcription using random hexamers. MiXCR was run by TCRdb on the immunoSEQ multiplex PCR reads, yielding one entry per CDR3 protein. The repertoire holds 74,000 or so distinct CDR3 sequences, with 93% as singletons. Sequences were obtained from CD4+ T cells from PBMCs. The receptors were gathered from a human donor with Susac syndrome.

V usage is TRBV7-9 and J usage is TRBJ1-3, with 7 bases matching TRBD1. CDR3 length equals 14 residues. CDR1 is SEHNR and CDR2 is FQNEAQ in the germline V gene (reference sequence). After removal of 5 bases from V and 9 bases from J, the junction contained 10 bases not matched to a gene. The CDR3 here is CASSVQGRLGTIYF. For the CDR3, the DNA is TGTGCCAGCAGCGTACAGGGGAGGTTGGGCACCATATATTTT. The variable domain in full, with the rest retrieved from reference TRBV7-9 and TRBJ1-3, is DTGVSQNPRHKITKRGQNVTFRCDPISEHNRLYWYRQTLGQGPEFLTYFQNEAQLEKSRLLSDRFSAERPKGSFSTLEIQRTEQGDSAMYLCASSVQGRLGTIYFGEGSWLTVV.

The rearrangement links TRBV14 to TRBJ1-6; D gene uncertain. This CDR3 is 13 amino acids long. From germline, CDR1 is SGHDN and CDR2 FVKESK. Between the trimmed V and J ends, which lost 1 base and 12 bases, there was a span of 10 bases. CDR3: CASSQAGWGPLHF. The CDR3 DNA sequence: TGTGCCAGCAGCCAAGCTGGTTGGGGACCCCTCCACTTT.

This rearrangement joins TRBV5-1 to TRBJ2-1; tentative D call: TRBD2 (5 bases). This CDR3 region has 16 residues. The V gene lost 0 bases and the J gene lost 5 bases, with 15 bases spanning the gap. Germline V gene data show CDR1 as SGHRS and CDR2 as YFSETQ. The CDR3: CASSLDQRSLNNEQFF. CDR3 coding DNA: TGCGCCAGCAGCTTGGACCAGCGGTCCCTTAACAATGAGCAGTTCTTC.

This sequence joins TRBV10-2 and TRBJ2-7; 9 nucleotides align to TRBD1. V was pared by 7 bases and J by 3 bases, with 4 bases of the junction left unmatched. CDR3 length: 13 amino acids. Germline V gives CDR1 WSHSY, CDR2 SAAADI. The CDR3 nucleotides are TGCGCCAGCAAAGACAGGGGGGTCTACGAGCAGTACTTC. It encodes CASKDRGVYEQYF.

The J gene is TRBJ1-4, the V gene TRBV5-1, with D possibly TRBD1 on 6 matching bases. V was cut by 0 bases and J by 8 bases, with 17 bases left in between. CDR1 SGHRS and CDR2 YFSETQ come from the germline V gene. The CDR3 extends over 16 amino acids. This CDR3 reads CASSLGLGHGEEKLFF. The CDR3 bases are TGCGCCAGCAGCTTGGGCCTGGGACACGGGGAGGAAAAACTGTTTTTT.

The gene calls are TRBV30 and TRBJ2-4; the D gene is possibly TRBD2 (5 bases). Germline CDR1 is GTSNPN and CDR2 is SVGIG (reference sequence). Between the trimmed V and J ends, which lost 3 bases and 0 bases, there was a span of 12 bases. CDR3 length: 15 residues. The CDR3 loop reads CAWRDLAVAKNIQYF. CDR3 DNA: TGTGCCTGGAGGGACTTGGCGGTAGCCAAAAACATTCAGTACTTC.

The chain uses TRBV6-6 and TRBJ2-7, with 7 bases matching TRBD2. This CDR3 has 16 residues. Germline assignment: CDR1 MNHNY and CDR2 SVGAGI (reference sequence). Unmatched junction bases numbered 16, after V lost 8 bases and J lost 3 bases. The CDR3 sequence: CASLFSHWGGVYEQYF. The CDR3 nucleotides are TGTGCCAGCCTATTTAGCCATTGGGGAGGGGTCTACGAGCAGTACTTC.

The V gene is TRBV29-1, the J gene TRBJ2-1, with a weak D call TRBD2 (6 bases). V was pared by 5 bases and J by 7 bases, with 15 bases between. This CDR3 comprises 13 residues. Germline V gene sequence: CDR1 SQVTM, CDR2 ANQGSEA. Written as DNA, the CDR3 is TGCAGCGTTAGGAGGGGCGCGTGGAATGAGCAGTTCTTC. It codes for CSVRRGAWNEQFF.

V is TRBV7-9 and J is TRBJ1-4, with D perhaps matching TRBD1 (6 bases). The V end lost 5 bases, the J end lost 4 bases, and 14 bases lay between the germline ends. The CDR3 contains 15 residues. In germline, CDR1 is SEHNR, CDR2 FQNEAQ (reference sequence). The CDR3 is CASSPPGAINEKLFF. CDR3 in DNA: TGTGCCAGCAGCCCCCCGGGGGCAATTAATGAAAAACTGTTTTTT.

The rearrangement uses TRBV10-2 and TRBJ2-3, with D perhaps matching TRBD1 (6 bases). V lost 4 bases to trimming and J lost 1 base, with 24 bases between them. This CDR3 is built from 19 residues. Germline CDR1 and CDR2: WSHSY and SAAADI. As DNA, the CDR3 is TGCGCCAGCAGTGCCGGCCGACGATACAGGGAGTTGGGCACAGATACGCAGTATTTT. Its translation: CASSAGRRYRELGTDTQYF.

The J gene is TRBJ2-5, the V gene TRBV7-2; D might be TRBD1 (5 bases). The CDR3 is 14 amino acids. The V end lost 2 bases, the J end lost 4 bases, and 11 bases lay between the germline ends. Germline CDR1 SGHTA, CDR2 FQGNSA. CDR3 in amino acids: CASSLKGNRETQYF. In DNA, the CDR3 is TGTGCCAGCAGCTTAAAGGGGAATAGAGAGACCCAGTACTTC. The full variable domain, rest sourced from reference TRBV7-2 and TRBJ2-5, is GAGVSQSPSNKVTEKGKDVELRCDPISGHTALYWYRQSLGQGLEFLIYFQGNSAPDKSGLPSDRFSAERTGGSVSTLTIQRTQQEDSAVYLCASSLKGNRETQYFGPGTRLLVL.

This clonotype was picked up a small number of times. The chain links TRBV11-2 to TRBJ2-1, with D maybe TRBD2 (6 bases). V was cut by 4 bases and J by 7 bases, with 14 bases left in between. This CDR3 spans 14 amino acids. Germline V lookup: CDR1 SGHAT, CDR2 FQNNGV. In DNA form, the CDR3 reads TGTGCCAGCAGCTCTGGAGGGCCGAGAAATGAGCAGTTCTTC. It codes for CASSSGGPRNEQFF.

The rearrangement joins TRBV20-1 to TRBJ2-7; 11 bases are a match to TRBD2. The ends lost 4 bases at V and 4 bases at J; junction bases unmatched: 9. The V gene's germline CDR1 is DFQATT and CDR2 SNEGSKA (reference sequence). The CDR3 sequence is 15 residues long. CDR3 coding DNA: TGCAGTGCTAAAGAGCTAGCGGGGGGTCGATACGAGCAGTACTTC. It translates to CSAKELAGGRYEQYF.

The chain links TRBV5-4 to TRBJ2-1; 9 nucleotides agree with TRBD2. Germline V gives CDR1 SGHNT, CDR2 YYREEE (reference sequence). The V gene end was trimmed by 3 bases and the J gene end by 5 bases; junction bases not matched to a gene: 9. The CDR3 covers 16 residues. The CDR3 is CASSSSGSGGNNEQFF. The CDR3, as DNA: TGTGCCAGCAGCTCCTCTGGTAGCGGGGGAAACAATGAGCAGTTCTTC.

This sequence joins TRBV3-1 and TRBJ1-2; D is possibly TRBD1 (5 bases). Trimming pared 3 bases from V and 7 bases from J, leaving 6 bases between. Germline V gene lookup returns CDR1 LGHDT and CDR2 YNNKEL (reference sequence). The CDR3 length is 11 residues. The CDR3 spells CASSHRAGYTF. The DNA for the CDR3 is TGTGCCAGCAGCCACAGGGCTGGCTACACCTTC.

This clonotype was observed once. V and J are TRBV28 and TRBJ2-6; weak D call: TRBD1 (7 bases). CDR3 length: 16 amino acids. V lost 7 bases to trimming and J lost 2 bases, with 15 bases between them. Germline V CDR1 and CDR2: MDHEN, SYDVKM. The CDR3 reads CASTPGGPPGANVLTF. The CDR3 region has the DNA TGTGCCAGCACCCCAGGGGGGCCCCCTGGGGCCAACGTCCTGACTTTC.

The rearrangement uses TRBV11-1 and TRBJ2-1; 13 bases line up with TRBD2. V gave up 3 bases and J gave up 4 bases; unmatched junction bases: 3. Germline CDR1 and CDR2: SGHAT and FQDESV (reference sequence). This CDR3 is 16 amino acids long. The CDR3: CASSLELAGGYNEQFF. The CDR3 bases are TGTGCCAGCAGCTTGGAACTAGCGGGAGGGTACAATGAGCAGTTCTTC.

This chain connects TRBV5-1 to TRBJ2-5; D ambiguous. Per germline, CDR1 SGHRS and CDR2 YFSETQ. The V gene lost 5 bases and the J gene lost 3 bases, with 11 bases spanning the gap. The CDR3 length is 13 residues. The CDR3 loop is CASSHGEEETQYF. Here the CDR3 DNA reads TGCGCCAGCAGTCATGGGGAAGAAGAGACCCAGTACTTC.

The chain carries TRBV5-1 and TRBJ2-7, with D perhaps being TRBD1 or TRBD2 (5 bases each). Germline V gene sequence: CDR1 SGHRS, CDR2 YFSETQ. The CDR3 has 14 amino acids. V lost 4 bases, J lost 2 bases, and 13 bases lay in between. The CDR3 loop reads CASSLRDGAYEQYF. CDR3 DNA sequence: TGCGCCAGCAGCCTCCGGGACGGAGCCTACGAGCAGTACTTC.

This CDR3 reads CATSVGDSWWDNEQFF. In DNA form, the CDR3 reads TGTGCCACCAGTGTGGGAGATAGCTGGTGGGACAATGAGCAGTTCTTC. The chain joins TRBV24-1 to TRBJ2-1, with TRBD2 as a possible D gene (5 bases). Between the trimmed V and J ends, which lost 5 bases and 5 bases, there was a span of 18 bases. The CDR3 totals 16 residues. CDR1 and CDR2 from the germline V gene are KGHDR and SFDVKD.

This chain uses TRBV3-1 with TRBJ1-1; 7 nucleotides align to TRBD1. CDR1 LGHDT and CDR2 YNNKEL come from the germline V gene (reference sequence). The CDR3 contains 16 residues. V shed 4 bases, J shed 4 bases, and the junction held 12 bases outside the gene matches. CDR3 bases: TGTGCCAGCAGCCGAAGCCCCGACAGGGTTGGCACTGAAGCTTTCTTT. Its translation is CASSRSPDRVGTEAFF.

The chain carries TRBV20-1 and TRBJ2-5, with D hard to call. The CDR3 runs to 11 residues. V was pared by 3 bases and J by 0 bases, with 2 bases between. Germline V gene sequence: CDR1 DFQATT, CDR2 SNEGSKA (reference sequence). The CDR3 loop reads CSASDQETQYF. Written as DNA, the CDR3 is TGCAGTGCTAGCGACCAAGAGACCCAGTACTTC.

The chain employs TRBV10-3 and TRBJ1-1; D ambiguous. The CDR3 consists of 13 residues. Germline values: CDR1 ENHRY, CDR2 SYGVKD. Deletions cut 3 bases from V and 0 bases from J, with 5 bases between. The CDR3 loop reads CAISDQMNTEAFF. The CDR3 DNA follows: TGTGCCATCAGTGACCAGATGAACACTGAAGCTTTCTTT.

The CDR3 bases are TGTGCCAGCAGTCGACTAGTGGGGGGAGAGACCCAGTACTTC. It specifies CASSRLVGGETQYF. This chain uses TRBV6-5 with TRBJ2-5, with D maybe TRBD2 (6 bases). The CDR3 is 14 amino acids. Trimming pared 5 bases from V and 4 bases from J, leaving 14 bases between. Germline V gene sequence: CDR1 MNHEY, CDR2 SVGAGI.

CDR3 in amino acids: CASSGTSGNNEQFF. CDR3 sequence (DNA): TGTGCCAGCTCCGGGACTAGCGGCAACAATGAGCAGTTCTTC. This chain links TRBV18 with TRBJ2-1; 11 bases are a match to TRBD2. The CDR3 runs to 14 residues. V lost 6 bases and J lost 5; bases outside the gene matches: 3. Germline V lookup: CDR1 KGHSH, CDR2 LQKENI.

The chain carries TRBV5-1 and TRBJ2-5; D gene uncertain. CDR1 is SGHRS, CDR2 YFSETQ, per germline. Between the trimmed V and J ends, which lost 4 bases and 5 bases, there was a span of 15 bases. This CDR3 spans 14 amino acids. This chain's CDR3 is CASSVFGRRETQYF. Written as DNA, the CDR3 is TGCGCCAGCAGCGTATTCGGTCGTCGGGAGACCCAGTACTTC.

This rearrangement joins TRBV6-2 or TRBV6-3 to TRBJ2-7, with D unclear. The CDR3 extends over 11 amino acids. V lost 7 bases and J lost 2, with 6 bases in between. Germline CDR1 and CDR2: MNHEY and SVGEGT. DNA for the CDR3: TGTGCCAGCACTACAACCTACGAGCAGTACTTC. Amino acids: CASTTTYEQYF.

V usage is TRBV12-3 or TRBV12-4 and J usage is TRBJ2-1; D assignment may be TRBD1 or TRBD2 (5 bases each). V dropped 10 bases and J dropped 1 base, with 17 bases sitting between them. This CDR3 comprises 15 residues. The CDR3 sequence is CATARGPLSYNEQFF. For the CDR3, the DNA is TGTGCCACCGCGAGGGGACCATTATCCTACAATGAGCAGTTCTTC.

The chain uses TRBV29-1 and TRBJ2-1; 9 bases agree with TRBD1. Trimming at V came to 7 bases and at J to 7 bases, leaving 8 bases not matched to a gene. The CDR3 spans 13 residues. Per germline, CDR1 SQVTM and CDR2 ANQGSEA. The CDR3 sequence is CSGAGTGRNEQFF. DNA of the CDR3: TGCAGCGGGGCCGGGACAGGGCGGAATGAGCAGTTCTTC.